Below, one T cell receptor beta chain is given with its context. Its antigen is currently unknown. This entry comes from a study of CD8+CD57+ T cells in acquired aplastic anemia. At the level of the study: Sorted CD4+ and CD8+ cells yielded DNA averaging approximately 3 ug. Study-wide findings and caveats: Patients were compared with controls for CD8+ Simpson's diversity, and no significant difference emerged. Patients and controls shared twenty-nine CD8+ CDR3 sequences.

Genomic DNA constituted the template upon which TCR beta VDJ and CDR3 profiling was performed. MiXCR, applied by TCRdb to the reads, yields one record per CDR3 protein. The repertoire holds roughly 160,000 distinct CDR3 sequences, with less than 60% as singletons. Only patients with CD8+CD57+ cell expansion on flow cytometry were chosen for sequencing. By the time of blood sampling, patients had still received no therapy. This CDR3 has 15 residues. The germline V gene has CDR1 MNHEY and CDR2 SVGAGI. Losses at the gene ends were 2 bases for V and 0 bases for J; bases not matched to a gene: 4. The chain is built from TRBV6-5 and TRBJ2-7; 7 bases match TRBD1. Sequenced input: sorted CD4+, CD8+, or CD8+CD57+ T cells (not recorded which) from PBMCs. The clonotype originates from a human donor with aplastic anemia. The CDR3 loop is CASSYRDRSSYEQYF. CDR3 DNA sequence: TGTGCCAGCAGTTACCGGGACAGAAGCTCCTACGAGCAGTACTTC.